This TCR beta chain appears in the sequencing data of a study of cytomegalovirus exposure and HLA in healthy donors. Whole-study findings and limits: Solely CMV serostatus was available to characterize immune exposure.

With regard to this clone: Its target is unknown.

V was clipped by 2 bases and J by 3 bases, with 12 bases between them. The germline gives CDR1 SGDLS, CDR2 YYNGEE. This CDR3 is built from 14 residues. The PCR was carried out with 60 Vbeta primers and 13 Jbeta primers. Some clones are missing from TCRdb's copy, which holds only in-frame ones; the method was immunoSEQ multiplex PCR. There are roughly 190,000 clones in the sample; approximately 82% occur only once, and less than 2% lies in the top ten. Material for sequencing was PBMCs. This receptor was identified in a man between 35 and 55 years old in good health and CMV-seropositive. The chain combines TRBV9 with TRBJ2-7; TRBD1 is a possible D gene (5 bases). DNA of the CDR3: TGTGCCAGCAGCGTGGCAGGGTCGGACTACGAGCAGTACTTC. It yields the protein CASSVAGSDYEQYF.